The next 24 T cell receptor beta chains were all read from a single sample in a study of T cell repertoires in cytomegalovirus infection. TCRdb re-called the reads with MiXCR, one entry per CDR3 protein. Of roughly 300,000 distinct CDR3 sequences listed, roughly 24% are singletons. The sample taken for sequencing was PBMCs. The origin of the receptors is a human donor in good health (CMV status not recorded). Some clones in this sample may be carry-over from other donors' samples.

V and J are TRBV28 and TRBJ1-2; no clear D gene. CDR1 and CDR2 (germline): MDHEN, SYDVKM. This CDR3 has 14 residues. V was cut by 3 bases and J by 4 bases, with 12 bases left in between. The CDR3 DNA is TGTGCCAGCAGTTTCCCCGGTCAGACCTATGGCTACACCTTC. Its protein product is CASSFPGQTYGYTF.

This clonotype was counted at least ten times. The chain is built from TRBV7-2 and TRBJ1-2; maybe TRBD1 (5 bases). There are 17 residues in the CDR3. The germline V and J ends were trimmed by 5 bases and 0 bases, with 19 bases remaining between them. Germline-derived CDR1 and CDR2 are SGHTA and FQGNSA. DNA for the CDR3: TGTGCCAGCAGCCACCCCCGGCAGGGCCTACCTAACTATGGCTACACCTTC. This translates into CASSHPRQGLPNYGYTF.

The chain recombines TRBV28 with TRBJ2-3; D uncertain. Germline lookup yields CDR1 MDHEN and CDR2 SYDVKM. Trimming cost V 9 bases and J 2 bases, with 9 bases left between them. This CDR3 comprises 12 residues. CDR3 sequence reads: CASTETTDTQYF. CDR3 sequence (DNA): TGTGCCAGTACAGAGACCACAGATACGCAGTATTTT.

This chain uses TRBV20-1 with TRBJ2-3; the D gene could be TRBD1 or TRBD2 (5 bases each). The CDR3 totals 12 residues. The ends were cut back, 8 bases at V and 5 bases at J, with 14 bases in the middle. Germline CDR1 is DFQATT and CDR2 is SNEGSKA (reference sequence). Here the CDR3 reads CSSRGGQDTQYF. The CDR3 DNA follows: TGCAGTTCCCGGGGTGGACAAGATACGCAGTATTTT.

The table lists this clonotype with many counts. This rearrangement joins TRBV7-8 to TRBJ2-5; 8 positions agree with TRBD1. The CDR3 is made up of 19 amino acids. Germline trimming cut 4 bases from V and 3 bases from J; bases unmatched to any gene: 19. Germline-derived CDR1 and CDR2 are SGHVS and FQNEAQ. Written as DNA, the CDR3 is TGTGCCAGCAGCTCCCGCACTGGACAGGGTCGGACACCGGAAGAGACCCAGTACTTC. Its protein product is CASSSRTGQGRTPEETQYF. The complete variable domain, with remaining parts taken from reference TRBV7-8 and TRBJ2-5, reads GAGVSQSPRYKVAKRGQDVALRCDPISGHVSLFWYQQALGQGPEFLTYFQNEAQLDKSGLPSDRFFAERPEGSVSTLKIQRTQQEDSAVYLCASSSRTGQGRTPEETQYFGPGTRLLVL.

The chain links TRBV5-1 to TRBJ2-1, with D possibly being TRBD1 (7 bases). Germline-derived CDR1 and CDR2 are SGHRS and YFSETQ. The V and J ends lost 2 bases and 4 bases respectively, with 16 bases between them. There are 16 residues in the CDR3. As DNA, the CDR3 is TGCGCCAGCAGCTTTGGCAGCAGGGGGGCGTACAATGAGCAGTTCTTC. Translation: CASSFGSRGAYNEQFF.

This clonotype was found many times. The genes are TRBV7-8 and TRBJ2-3; no clear D gene. This CDR3 spans 15 amino acids. V lost 2 bases and J 1 base, leaving 10 bases between the germline ends. Germline values: CDR1 SGHVS, CDR2 FQNEAQ. CDR3 sequence: CASSLSVARTDTQYF. In nucleotides, the CDR3 is TGTGCCAGCAGCTTATCCGTAGCCCGCACAGATACGCAGTATTTT.

The V and J genes are TRBV5-1 and TRBJ2-3; 8 bases line up with TRBD2. Germline assignment: CDR1 SGHRS and CDR2 YFSETQ. The V segment lost 1 base and the J segment 2 bases; nucleotides outside the gene matches: 12. This CDR3 spans 18 amino acids. The CDR3 loop reads CASSLNSIAGLLTDTQYF. DNA for the CDR3: TGCGCCAGCAGCTTGAACTCCATAGCGGGACTCCTCACAGATACGCAGTATTTT.

This clonotype was seen many times. The rearrangement links TRBV7-2 to TRBJ2-7; 7 nucleotides align to TRBD1. The germline CDR1 and CDR2 sequences are SGHTA and FQGNSA. The junction had 11 bases not matched to a gene; V was cut back by 5 bases and J by 7 bases. The CDR3 contains 14 residues. The CDR3 loop reads CASSTRQGAVEQYF. CDR3 in DNA: TGTGCCAGCAGCACACGACAGGGTGCGGTTGAGCAGTACTTC.

The chain carries TRBV2 and TRBJ1-1, with 7 bases identical to TRBD1. CDR1 and CDR2 from the germline V gene are SNHLY and FYNNEI. J lost 2 bases, V lost 6 bases, and 3 bases had no gene match. The CDR3 runs 13 residues. The CDR3 region has the DNA TGTGCCAGCAGACGGGACAGAAACACTGAAGCTTTCTTT. Protein product: CASRRDRNTEAFF.

This clonotype occurred many times. This rearrangement joins TRBV7-2 to TRBJ2-7; 7 nucleotides line up with TRBD2. The CDR3 is 13 residues long. Trimming cost V 1 base and J 9 bases; bases outside gene matches: 6. Looked up from germline, CDR1 is SGHTA and CDR2 is FQGNSA. CDR3 protein: CASSLGTRLGQYF. CDR3 nucleotide sequence: TGTGCCAGCAGCTTAGGGACTAGGTTAGGGCAGTACTTC.

This rearrangement joins TRBV6-2 or TRBV6-3 to TRBJ2-7; D not certain. The V end was cut by 6 bases, the J end by 4 bases, with 10 bases between. There are 12 residues in the CDR3. The germline CDR1 and CDR2 sequences are MNHEY and SVGEGT. CDR3 protein: CASSLVWYEQYF. In nucleotides, the CDR3 is TGTGCCAGCAGCCTCGTTTGGTACGAGCAGTACTTC.

The rearrangement uses TRBV7-3 and TRBJ2-3; 7 bases align to TRBD1. This CDR3 region has 16 residues. Trimming removed 1 base from V and 3 bases from J; junction bases left unmatched: 7. Germline CDR1 is SGHTA and CDR2 is FQGTGA. CDR3 region: CASSLIGGGPTDTQYF. The CDR3 DNA sequence: TGTGCCAGCAGCTTAATAGGGGGCGGTCCGACAGATACGCAGTATTTT.

This clonotype occurred a few times. The chain links TRBV28 to TRBJ2-7; 9 bases agree with TRBD2. The germline V gene has CDR1 MDHEN and CDR2 SYDVKM. The CDR3 runs to 15 residues. V was clipped by 2 bases and J by 6 bases; unmatched bases: 8. CDR3 amino acids: CASSLVVAGDGEQYF. The CDR3 DNA reads as TGTGCCAGCAGTTTAGTGGTAGCGGGAGACGGCGAGCAGTACTTC.

This chain links TRBV15 with TRBJ2-6, with 7 bases aligning to TRBD2. Losses at the gene ends were 1 base for V and 2 bases for J; bases not matched to a gene: 2. The CDR3 length is 16 residues. Germline CDR1 LNHNV, CDR2 YYDKDF (reference sequence). CDR3 sequence: CATSRGGGAGANVLTF. The CDR3 DNA sequence: TGTGCCACCAGCAGAGGTGGGGGGGCTGGGGCCAACGTCCTGACTTTC.

This clonotype has just a few counts. V is TRBV15 and J is TRBJ2-5; D may correspond to TRBD1 or TRBD2 (6 bases each). The germline V gene has CDR1 LNHNV and CDR2 YYDKDF (reference sequence). V was pared by 1 base and J by 5 bases, with 14 bases between. The CDR3 is 15 amino acids. The CDR3 loop is CATSRGGRERETQYF. For the CDR3, the DNA is TGTGCCACCAGCAGAGGGGGGCGGGAACGGGAGACCCAGTACTTC.

V is TRBV29-1 and J is TRBJ2-7; 12 positions agree with TRBD2. The germline CDR1 and CDR2 sequences are SQVTM and ANQGSEA. The J segment lost 3 bases and the V segment lost 5 bases, leaving 5 bases of the junction unmatched. This CDR3 comprises 14 residues. CDR3 loop: CSVKTSGGGYEQYF. The CDR3 nucleotides read TGCAGCGTTAAGACTAGCGGGGGAGGCTACGAGCAGTACTTC.

The chain has TRBV5-1 and TRBJ1-4, with D possibly matching TRBD1 (6 bases). The germline gives CDR1 SGHRS, CDR2 YFSETQ. V was clipped by 4 bases and J by 3 bases, with 10 bases between them. This CDR3 is 14 amino acids long. CDR3 DNA: TGCGCCAGCAGCCCAGGGGCAGCTAATGAAAAACTGTTTTTT. The encoded protein is CASSPGAANEKLFF.

This rearrangement joins TRBV27 to TRBJ2-3; no definite D call. V was clipped by 5 bases and J by 2 bases, with 11 bases between them. Germline assignment: CDR1 MNHEY and CDR2 SMNVEV (reference sequence). This CDR3 is built from 14 residues. CDR3 nucleotides: TGTGCCAGCAGTGGACCTAGTTACACAGATACGCAGTATTTT. It is translated as CASSGPSYTDTQYF.

At least ten counts were recorded for this clonotype. This chain connects TRBV7-2 to TRBJ2-1; D is possibly TRBD2 (6 bases). CDR3 length: 16 residues. CDR1 is SGHTA and CDR2 is FQGNSA in the germline V gene. V gave up 4 bases and J gave up 2 bases, with 15 bases separating them. The CDR3 protein is CASSSYGTLPYNEQFF. CDR3 sequence (DNA): TGTGCCAGCAGCTCGTATGGGACTTTACCCTACAATGAGCAGTTCTTC.

The chain employs TRBV12-3 or TRBV12-4 and TRBJ2-4; TRBD1 matches 10 bases. This CDR3 comprises 16 residues. With V trimmed by 3 bases and J by 5 bases, 7 bases remained unmatched. DNA for the CDR3: TGTGCCAGCAGTTTTTTATTGGGGACAGGGGAAAACATTCAGTACTTC. Its translation is CASSFLLGTGENIQYF.

A remark on this clonotype: A much bigger clone sits one base away, suggesting this may be a read error. The V call is TRBV11-3, the J call TRBJ2-7; TRBD1 aligns across 11 bases. The CDR3 is 17 amino acids. Germline-derived CDR1 and CDR2 are SGHNT and YENEEA. DNA for the CDR3: TGTGCCAGCAGCTGGAAAGGGACAGGGGGAATTGCCTACGAGCAGTCCTTC. Its translation: CASSWKGTGGIAYEQSF.

The sample holds a few counts of this clonotype. The chain links TRBV20-1 to TRBJ2-3, with 11 positions matching TRBD2. The CDR3 covers 15 residues. J gave up 5 bases and V 2 bases, and 6 bases lay outside the gene matches. From germline, CDR1 is DFQATT and CDR2 SNEGSKA (reference sequence). Here the CDR3 DNA reads TGCAGTGCTAGAACTAGCGGGAGTCTTATAGATACGCAGTATTTT. Translated, it gives CSARTSGSLIDTQYF.

This clonotype has more than one count but fewer than ten. The V call is TRBV12-3 or TRBV12-4, the J call TRBJ1-5; TRBD1 aligns across 10 bases. The CDR3 has 14 amino acids. J gave up 9 bases and V 6 bases, and 8 bases lay outside the gene matches. CDR3 amino acids: CASRGTGDRRPQHF. The CDR3 DNA follows: TGTGCCAGCAGGGGGACAGGGGATAGGCGGCCCCAGCATTTT.